Shown below are 27 T cell receptor beta chains from a single sample sequenced in a study of cytomegalovirus exposure and HLA in healthy donors. Primers for the PCR totalled 60 Vbeta and 13 Jbeta. Generated by immunoSEQ multiplex PCR, the TCRdb table keeps only in-frame clones and is missing some. The table shows approximately 170,000 clones, with less than 75% occurring only once. The material sequenced was PBMCs. These receptors were obtained from a girl under 18 in good health and CMV-seronegative.

V and J are TRBV11-2 and TRBJ1-6, with a tentative D call TRBD1 (6 bases). V was clipped by 8 bases and J by 1 base, with 15 bases between them. The germline gives CDR1 SGHAT, CDR2 FQNNGV. This CDR3 is built from 16 residues. CDR3 nucleotide sequence: TGTGCCAGCCAACGTCGGGGGGCATCCTATAATTCACCCCTCCACTTT. Its protein is CASQRRGASYNSPLHF. Filled out from reference TRBV11-2 and TRBJ1-6, the complete variable domain reads EAGVAQSPRYKIIEKRQSVAFWCNPISGHATLYWYQQILGQGPKLLIQFQNNGVVDDSQLPKDRFSAERLKGVDSTLKIQPAKLEDSAVYLCASQRRGASYNSPLHFGNGTRLTVT.

The chain combines TRBV7-9 with TRBJ1-2; the D gene is possibly TRBD1 (6 bases). V was trimmed by 5 bases and J by 0 bases, leaving 13 bases between them. The CDR3 totals 15 residues. Germline CDR1 is SEHNR and CDR2 is FQNEAQ (reference sequence). The CDR3, as DNA: TGTGCCAGCAGCCTCGCAGGGGATACTAACTATGGCTACACCTTC. Protein sequence: CASSLAGDTNYGYTF.

The chain uses TRBV29-1 and TRBJ2-3, with TRBD2 identical over 11 bases. The CDR3 runs to 18 residues. Trimming at V came to 6 bases and at J to 6 bases, leaving 20 bases not matched to a gene. From germline, CDR1 is SQVTM and CDR2 ANQGSEA. This CDR3 reads CSVDGLLAGVGRMDTQYF. CDR3 nucleotides: TGCAGCGTGGATGGGTTACTAGCGGGGGTAGGAAGAATGGATACGCAGTATTTT.

The genes are TRBV6-1 and TRBJ2-1, with D perhaps matching TRBD2 (6 bases). Between the trimmed V and J ends, which lost 3 bases and 0 bases, there was a span of 15 bases. Germline V gene data show CDR1 as MNHNS and CDR2 as SASEGT. The CDR3 is 17 residues long. The CDR3 nucleotides are TGTGCCAGCAGTGACCAGGCGGGAATAAGCTCCTACAATGAGCAGTTCTTC. Translated, it gives CASSDQAGISSYNEQFF.

The CDR3 DNA reads as TGTGCCAGTAGCCCCCATACGGGGGGGCCCTTGGGCACAGATACGCAGTATTTT. This gives the protein CASSPHTGGPLGTDTQYF. V gene TRBV19 combines with J gene TRBJ2-3; 8 bases map to TRBD2. With 6 bases clipped from V and 1 base from J, the junction kept 15 bases outside the gene matches. There are 18 residues in the CDR3. Per the germline V gene, CDR1 is LNHDA and CDR2 is SQIVND (reference sequence).

This clone was found a few times. This chain links TRBV6-1 with TRBJ2-5, with 7 bases lining up with TRBD1. V trimming: 6 bases; J trimming: 2 bases; junction bases outside the gene matches: 6. Germline V lookup: CDR1 MNHNS, CDR2 SASEGT. The CDR3 loop spans 14 amino acids. CDR3: CASRHRGRQETQYF. The CDR3 DNA reads TGTGCCAGCAGGCACAGGGGACGTCAAGAGACCCAGTACTTC.

This clone turned up a few times. This chain connects TRBV5-4 to TRBJ2-3, with D possibly TRBD2 on 5 matching bases. In germline, CDR1 is SGHNT, CDR2 YYREEE (reference sequence). There are 13 residues in the CDR3. V lost 4 bases to trimming and J lost 2 bases, with 8 bases between them. The CDR3 reads CASSREPTDTQYF. For the CDR3, the DNA is TGTGCCAGCAGCCGGGAACCCACAGATACGCAGTATTTT.

This chain connects TRBV9 to TRBJ2-7; D is undetermined. CDR1 is SGDLS, CDR2 YYNGEE, per germline. The CDR3 is 13 residues long. V was clipped by 3 bases and J by 4 bases, with 11 bases between them. The CDR3, as DNA: TGTGCCAGCAGCGCCGTAGGCGGATACGAGCAGTACTTC. Its protein product is CASSAVGGYEQYF.

J is TRBJ1-2 and V is TRBV6-5; TRBD1 might be the D (6 bases). Germline V gives CDR1 MNHEY, CDR2 SVGAGI. Trimming pared 5 bases from V and 8 bases from J, leaving 15 bases between. The CDR3 contains 13 residues. CDR3 DNA sequence: TGTGCCAGCAGTCCCAGACAGGTCGGGGGCTACACCTTC. Translating gives CASSPRQVGGYTF.

This clone was recorded a few times. The chain couples TRBV5-1 to TRBJ2-7, with D hard to call. Per the germline V gene, CDR1 is SGHRS and CDR2 is YFSETQ. The ends were cut back, 1 base at V and 1 base at J, with 6 bases in the middle. This CDR3 spans 13 amino acids. In DNA form, the CDR3 reads TGCGCCAGCAGCTTGACTTCTTCCTACGAGCAGTACTTC. This codes for CASSLTSSYEQYF.

CDR3: CASSLGDRTWETYNSPLHF. DNA of the CDR3: TGTGCCAGCAGCTTGGGGGACAGGACGTGGGAAACCTATAATTCACCCCTCCACTTT. The genes are TRBV5-6 and TRBJ1-6, with 8 bases identical to TRBD1. Germline-derived CDR1 and CDR2 are SGHDT and YYEEEE. CDR3 length: 19 amino acids. V was clipped by 0 bases and J by 2 bases; unmatched bases: 10.

On this clone itself: The same CDR3 also results from other DNA sequences found in this sample. V is TRBV30 and J is TRBJ1-2; TRBD1 might be the D (5 bases). Germline loops: CDR1 GTSNPN, CDR2 SVGIG (reference sequence). Between the trimmed V and J ends, which lost 2 bases and 1 base, there was a span of 5 bases. This CDR3 contains 12 residues. Here the CDR3 reads CAWSQGNYGYTF. CDR3 DNA sequence: TGTGCCTGGAGTCAGGGTAACTATGGCTACACCTTC.

This chain links TRBV5-6 with TRBJ2-1; no clear D gene. The CDR3 is 13 residues long. Germline V gene lookup returns CDR1 SGHDT and CDR2 YYEEEE. V was shortened by 1 base and J by 4 bases, with 6 bases between the two germline ends. The CDR3 loop reads CASSLTTYNEQFF. The CDR3 DNA reads TGTGCCAGCAGCTTGACAACGTACAATGAGCAGTTCTTC.

The rearrangement uses TRBV5-4 and TRBJ2-7; 9 bases agree with TRBD1. V trimming: 2 bases; J trimming: 6 bases; junction bases outside the gene matches: 9. This CDR3 contains 15 residues. Germline-derived CDR1 and CDR2 are SGHNT and YYREEE (reference sequence). In DNA form, the CDR3 reads TGTGCCAGCAGCTTTCCAGACAGGGGGGTCCTCGAGCAGTACTTC. Translated, it gives CASSFPDRGVLEQYF. The entire variable domain, with the rest obtained from reference TRBV5-4 and TRBJ2-7, is as follows: ETGVTQSPTHLIKTRGQQVTLRCSSQSGHNTVSWYQQALGQGPQFIFQYYREEENGRGNFPPRFSGLQFPNYSSELNVNALELDDSALYLCASSFPDRGVLEQYFGPGTRLTVT.

This clone turned up a few times. This chain connects TRBV6-5 to TRBJ1-5; D possibly corresponds to TRBD1 (5 bases). V lost 0 bases to trimming and J lost 7 bases, with 13 bases between them. From germline, CDR1 is MNHEY and CDR2 SVGAGI. This CDR3 has 15 residues. The CDR3 is CASSYSGGDGQPQHF. CDR3 coding DNA: TGTGCCAGCAGTTACTCGGGGGGGGATGGCCAGCCCCAGCATTTT.

There are a few counts of this clone. The chain uses TRBV28 and TRBJ1-1, with D unclear. This CDR3 comprises 13 residues. V was cut by 4 bases and J by 7 bases, with 13 bases left in between. Germline V gene sequence: CDR1 MDHEN, CDR2 SYDVKM. CDR3 bases: TGTGCCAGCAGTTCCCTTGACCGGGGTGAAGCTTTCTTT. This translates into CASSSLDRGEAFF.

This chain uses TRBV6-1 with TRBJ2-7, with 8 bases fitting TRBD2. The germline V gene has CDR1 MNHNS and CDR2 SASEGT. This CDR3 region has 14 residues. Trimming cost V 6 bases and J 2 bases; bases outside gene matches: 6. The CDR3 DNA reads TGTGCCAGCAGCCTCGGCGGGAGGACCTACGAGCAGTACTTC. It specifies CASSLGGRTYEQYF.

V and J are TRBV27 and TRBJ2-5; D is possibly TRBD2 (6 bases). Trimming took off 5 bases at V and 2 bases at J, with 18 bases between the two ends. Germline CDR1 MNHEY, CDR2 SMNVEV (reference sequence). This CDR3 is 16 amino acids long. CDR3 in amino acids: CASSPHFGGLQETQYF. CDR3 DNA sequence: TGTGCCAGCAGTCCCCATTTTGGGGGGTTACAAGAGACCCAGTACTTC.

The chain couples TRBV5-6 to TRBJ2-7; tentatively, D is TRBD1 (5 bases). The CDR3 loop spans 13 amino acids. The germline V and J ends were trimmed by 4 bases and 3 bases, with 11 bases remaining between them. Germline CDR1 reads SGHDT; CDR2 reads YYEEEE. CDR3 amino acids: CASSLPQGYEQYF. The DNA for the CDR3 is TGTGCCAGCAGCCTGCCTCAGGGCTACGAGCAGTACTTC.

This chain joins TRBV19 and TRBJ2-7; 9 positions agree with TRBD1. This CDR3 has 14 residues. Germline loops: CDR1 LNHDA, CDR2 SQIVND (reference sequence). V shed 7 bases, J shed 2 bases, and the junction held 6 bases outside the gene matches. The CDR3 bases are TGTGCCAGTATAGCCGGGACAGGGCCCTACGAGCAGTACTTC. It translates to CASIAGTGPYEQYF. Supplemented by reference TRBV19 and TRBJ2-7, the full variable domain reads DGGITQSPKYLFRKEGQNVTLSCEQNLNHDAMYWYRQDPGQGLRLIYYSQIVNDFQKGDIAEGYSVSREKKESFPLTVTSAQKNPTAFYLCASIAGTGPYEQYFGPGTRLTVT.

V gene TRBV7-3 combines with J gene TRBJ2-3; D is possibly TRBD1 (5 bases). V was cut by 2 bases and J by 4 bases, with 10 bases left in between. Per the germline V gene, CDR1 is SGHTA and CDR2 is FQGTGA. This CDR3 region has 14 residues. The CDR3 loop is CASSLGQGPDTQYF. The CDR3, as DNA: TGTGCCAGCAGCTTAGGGCAGGGCCCAGATACGCAGTATTTT.

A few counts support this clone. The chain has TRBV7-8 and TRBJ1-2, with D unresolved. Trimming stripped 5 bases from V and 5 bases from J, with 15 bases between. There are 14 residues in the CDR3. Germline CDR1 is SGHVS and CDR2 is FQNEAQ. The CDR3 loop reads CASSLGNAHYGYTF. CDR3 coding DNA: TGTGCCAGCAGCCTCGGGAATGCCCATTATGGCTACACCTTC.

The V and J genes are TRBV12-1 and TRBJ2-1; the DNA was not used to check the table's D call, TRBD2. TRBV12-1 is given as a pseudogene. The CDR3 sequence is 15 residues long. This CDR3 reads CASSSGGRSYNEQFF. CDR3 coding DNA: TGTGCCAGCAGCTCGGGGGGCCGATCCTACAATGAGCAGTTCTTC.

The CDR3 loop reads CASSPAGGRYEQYF. The CDR3 bases are TGTGCCAGCAGCCCCGCGGGGGGCCGGTACGAGCAGTACTTC. V usage is TRBV6-1 and J usage is TRBJ2-7; 8 bases line up with TRBD2. The CDR3 is 14 amino acids. CDR1 and CDR2 (germline): MNHNS, SASEGT. Unmatched junction bases numbered 8, after V lost 6 bases and J lost 4 bases.

The chain has TRBV6-1 and TRBJ1-4; 7 bases are a match to TRBD1. This CDR3 is 14 amino acids long. Germline assignment: CDR1 MNHNS and CDR2 SASEGT. V lost 4 bases, J lost 3 bases, and 2 bases stayed unmatched. CDR3 DNA sequence: TGTGCCAGCAGTGGTCAGGGGGCTAATGAAAAACTGTTTTTT. Translated, it gives CASSGQGANEKLFF.

In this sample, this clone turned up once. The chain couples TRBV6-5 to TRBJ2-1; D is unclear. The CDR3 is 15 amino acids. The germline CDR1 and CDR2 sequences are MNHEY and SVGAGI. V was clipped by 2 bases and J by 2 bases, with 10 bases between them. CDR3 sequence reads: CASSYRSSAYNEQFF. DNA of the CDR3: TGTGCCAGCAGTTACAGGTCAAGCGCCTACAATGAGCAGTTCTTC.

The rearrangement links TRBV19 to TRBJ1-5, with TRBD1 matching over 7 bases. The CDR3 is made up of 17 amino acids. J was trimmed by 0 bases and V by 4 bases; bases with no gene match: 9. Per germline, CDR1 LNHDA and CDR2 SQIVND (reference sequence). The CDR3 DNA follows: TGTGCCAGTAGTAAGACAGGGCTATTATATAGCAATCAGCCCCAGCATTTT. Translating it yields CASSKTGLLYSNQPQHF.